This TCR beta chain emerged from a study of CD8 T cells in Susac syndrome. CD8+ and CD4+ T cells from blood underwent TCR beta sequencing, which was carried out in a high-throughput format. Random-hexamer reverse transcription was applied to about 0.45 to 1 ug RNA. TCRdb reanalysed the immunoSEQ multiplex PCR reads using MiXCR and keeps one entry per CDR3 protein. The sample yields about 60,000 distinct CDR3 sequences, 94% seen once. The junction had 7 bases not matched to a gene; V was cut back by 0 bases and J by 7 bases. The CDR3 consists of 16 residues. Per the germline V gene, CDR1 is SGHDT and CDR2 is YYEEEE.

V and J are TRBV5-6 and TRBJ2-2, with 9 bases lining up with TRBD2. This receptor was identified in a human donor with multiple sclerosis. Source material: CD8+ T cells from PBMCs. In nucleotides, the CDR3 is TGTGCCAGCAGCTTGGGGTCTAGCGGGATGAGCGGGGAGCTGTTTTTT. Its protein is CASSLGSSGMSGELFF. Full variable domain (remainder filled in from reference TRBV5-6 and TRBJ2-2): DAGVTQSPTHLIKTRGQQVTLRCSPKSGHDTVSWYQQALGQGPQFIFQYYEEEERQRGNFPDRFSGHQFPNYSSELNVNALLLGDSALYLCASSLGSSGMSGELFFGEGSRLTVL.